This T cell receptor (beta chain) was captured by sequencing in a study of cytomegalovirus exposure and HLA in healthy donors. On the study more broadly: Earlier sequencing of about 179 million T cells yielded 100 million to 120 million unique TCR beta sequences. Whole-study results and caveats: Later analysis demonstrated an association between a missense DCLRE1C variant and TCR beta V- and J-gene trimming.

A remark on this clone: Its target is unknown.

Looked up from germline, CDR1 is SGHTA and CDR2 is FQGNSA. Trimming cost V 5 bases and J 2 bases; bases outside gene matches: 5. The CDR3 runs 14 residues. The PCR used 60 Vbeta and 13 Jbeta primers. The method was immunoSEQ multiplex PCR; TCRdb's version includes in-frame clones alone and lacks a portion of them. The sample has around 67,000 clones, around 64% seen once. The receptor comes from a woman aged 50 to 60 in good health and CMV-seronegative. The sequencing sample was made of PBMCs. The chain combines TRBV7-2 with TRBJ2-5; 7 bases match TRBD2. The CDR3, as DNA: TGTGCCAGCAGCCGAAGGGGACTACAAGAGACCCAGTACTTC. Translated, it gives CASSRRGLQETQYF.